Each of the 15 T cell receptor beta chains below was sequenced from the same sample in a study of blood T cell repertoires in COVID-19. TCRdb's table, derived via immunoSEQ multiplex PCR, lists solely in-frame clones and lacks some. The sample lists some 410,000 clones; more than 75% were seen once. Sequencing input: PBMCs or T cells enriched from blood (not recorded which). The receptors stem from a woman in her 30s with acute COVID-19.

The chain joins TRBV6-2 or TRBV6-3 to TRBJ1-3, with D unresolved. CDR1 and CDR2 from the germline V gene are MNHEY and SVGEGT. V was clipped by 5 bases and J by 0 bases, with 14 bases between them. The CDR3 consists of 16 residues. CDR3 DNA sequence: TGTGCCAGCAGTCAAACCCGCCGGGGCTCTGGAAACACCATATATTTT. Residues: CASSQTRRGSGNTIYF.

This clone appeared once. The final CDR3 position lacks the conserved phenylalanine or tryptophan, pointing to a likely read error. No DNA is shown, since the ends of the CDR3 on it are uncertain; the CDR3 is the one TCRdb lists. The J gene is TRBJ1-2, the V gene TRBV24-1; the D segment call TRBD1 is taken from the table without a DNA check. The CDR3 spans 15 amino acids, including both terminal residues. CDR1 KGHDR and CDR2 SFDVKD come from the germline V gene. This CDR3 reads CATSDLTRDRGLSGV.

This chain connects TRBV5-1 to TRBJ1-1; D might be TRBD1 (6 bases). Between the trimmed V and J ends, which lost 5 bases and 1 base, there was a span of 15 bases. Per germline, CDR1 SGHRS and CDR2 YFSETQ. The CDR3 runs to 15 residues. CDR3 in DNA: TGCGCCAGCAGATCGCGAGGACAGAAGAACACTGAAGCTTTCTTT. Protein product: CASRSRGQKNTEAFF.

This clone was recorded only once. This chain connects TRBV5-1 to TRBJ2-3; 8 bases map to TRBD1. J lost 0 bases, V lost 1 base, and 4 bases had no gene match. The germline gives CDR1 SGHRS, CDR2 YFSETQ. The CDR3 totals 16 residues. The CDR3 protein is CASSLPRGLSTDTQYF. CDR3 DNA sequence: TGCGCCAGCAGCTTGCCCAGGGGGCTTAGCACAGATACGCAGTATTTT.

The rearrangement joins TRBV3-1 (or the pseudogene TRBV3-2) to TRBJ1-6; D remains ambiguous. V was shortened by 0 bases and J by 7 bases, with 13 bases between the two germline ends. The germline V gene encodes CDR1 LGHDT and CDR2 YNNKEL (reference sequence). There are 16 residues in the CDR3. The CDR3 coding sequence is TGTGCCAGCAGCCAAGAAGCGGTCAGCCCGAATTCACCCCTCCACTTT. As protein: CASSQEAVSPNSPLHF.

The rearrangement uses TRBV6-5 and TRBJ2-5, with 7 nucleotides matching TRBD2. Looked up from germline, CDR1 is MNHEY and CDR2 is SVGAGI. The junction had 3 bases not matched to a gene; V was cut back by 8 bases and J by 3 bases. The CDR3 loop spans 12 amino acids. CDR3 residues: CASSRGEETQYF. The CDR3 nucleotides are TGTGCCAGCTCCCGGGGGGAAGAGACCCAGTACTTC.

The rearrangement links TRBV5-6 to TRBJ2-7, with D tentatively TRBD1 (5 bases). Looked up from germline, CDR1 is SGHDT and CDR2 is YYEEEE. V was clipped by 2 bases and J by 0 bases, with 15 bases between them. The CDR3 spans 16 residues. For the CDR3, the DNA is TGTGCCAGCAGCTTATCCTCAGGGATCCCCTCCTACGAGCAGTACTTC. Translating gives CASSLSSGIPSYEQYF.

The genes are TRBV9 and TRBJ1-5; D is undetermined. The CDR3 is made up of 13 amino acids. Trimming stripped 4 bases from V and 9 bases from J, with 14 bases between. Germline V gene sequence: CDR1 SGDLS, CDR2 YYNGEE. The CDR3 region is CASSPSGGRPQHF. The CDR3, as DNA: TGTGCCAGCAGCCCCAGTGGTGGTCGGCCCCAGCATTTT. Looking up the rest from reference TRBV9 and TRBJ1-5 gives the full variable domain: DSGVTQTPKHLITATGQRVTLRCSPRSGDLSVYWYQQSLDQGLQFLIQYYNGEERAKGNILERFSAQQFPDLHSELNLSSLELGDSALYFCASSPSGGRPQHFGDGTRLSIL.

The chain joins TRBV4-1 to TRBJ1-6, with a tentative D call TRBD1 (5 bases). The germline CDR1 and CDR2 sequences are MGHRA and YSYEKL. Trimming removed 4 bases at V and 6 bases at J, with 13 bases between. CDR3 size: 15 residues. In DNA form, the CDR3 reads TGCGCCAGCAGCCGTCTACCAAGGGGTAATTCACCCCTCCACTTT. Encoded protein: CASSRLPRGNSPLHF.

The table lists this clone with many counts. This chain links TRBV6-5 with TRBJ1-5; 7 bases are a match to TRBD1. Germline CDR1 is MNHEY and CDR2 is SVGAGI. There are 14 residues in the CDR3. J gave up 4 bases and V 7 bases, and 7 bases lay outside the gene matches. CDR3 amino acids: CASTPGQNNQPQHF. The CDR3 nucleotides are TGTGCCAGCACCCCGGGACAGAATAATCAGCCCCAGCATTTT.

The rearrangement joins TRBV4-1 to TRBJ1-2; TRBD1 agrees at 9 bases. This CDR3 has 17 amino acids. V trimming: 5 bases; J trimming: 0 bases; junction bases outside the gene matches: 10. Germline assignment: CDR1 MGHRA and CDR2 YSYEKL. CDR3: CASSVRTGALANYGYTF. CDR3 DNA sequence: TGCGCCAGCAGCGTGAGGACAGGGGCGCTCGCTAACTATGGCTACACCTTC.

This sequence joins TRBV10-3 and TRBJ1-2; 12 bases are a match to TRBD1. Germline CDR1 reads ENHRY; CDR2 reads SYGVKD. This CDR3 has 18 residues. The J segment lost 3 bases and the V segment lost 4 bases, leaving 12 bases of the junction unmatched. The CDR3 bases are TGTGCCATCAGTGCACCCCGGGACAGGGGGCCCACGGACTATGGCTACACCTTC. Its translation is CAISAPRDRGPTDYGYTF.

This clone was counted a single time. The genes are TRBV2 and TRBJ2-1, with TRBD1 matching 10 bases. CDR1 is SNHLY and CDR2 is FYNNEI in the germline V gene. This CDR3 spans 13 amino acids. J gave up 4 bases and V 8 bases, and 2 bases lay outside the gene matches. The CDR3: CASGDRGYNEQFF. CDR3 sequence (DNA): TGTGCCAGCGGGGACAGGGGTTACAATGAGCAGTTCTTC.

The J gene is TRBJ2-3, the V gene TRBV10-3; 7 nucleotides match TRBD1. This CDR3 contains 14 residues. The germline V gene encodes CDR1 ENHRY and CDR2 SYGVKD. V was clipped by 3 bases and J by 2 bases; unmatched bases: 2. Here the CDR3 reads CAISEGGLTDTQYF. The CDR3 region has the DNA TGTGCCATCAGTGAAGGGGGCCTCACAGATACGCAGTATTTT.

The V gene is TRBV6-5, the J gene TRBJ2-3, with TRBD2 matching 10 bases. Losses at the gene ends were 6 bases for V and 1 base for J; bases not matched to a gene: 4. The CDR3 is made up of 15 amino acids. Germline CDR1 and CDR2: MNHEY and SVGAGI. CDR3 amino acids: CASSYTSGGTDTQYF. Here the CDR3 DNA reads TGTGCCAGCAGCTACACTAGCGGGGGCACAGATACGCAGTATTTT.